These T cell receptor beta chains were read from a single sample in a study of blood T cells in healthy people across ages. TCRdb re-derived calls from the 5' RACE reads in MiXCR, one entry per CDR3 protein. Of about 640,000 distinct CDR3 sequences in the sample, about 43% were seen once. The specimen was blood. Every receptor here comes from a man of 80 years or more in good health. CDR3s include the opening cysteine and the closing phenylalanine or tryptophan. Fields, in order: D gene, V gene, CDR3 length, J gene, CDR3 protein. The D gene is left open where the match is weak.

D gene: -
V gene: TRBV14
CDR3 length: 17
J gene: TRBJ2-6
CDR3 protein: CASSQDLLAAGANVQTF

D gene: TRBD1
V gene: TRBV28
CDR3 length: 14
J gene: TRBJ2-1
CDR3 protein: CASSSLTFGTGQFF

D gene: TRBD1
V gene: TRBV25-1
CDR3 length: 14
J gene: TRBJ1-2
CDR3 protein: CACSDSGTGYGYTF

D gene: -
V gene: TRBV2
CDR3 length: 12
J gene: TRBJ2-7
CDR3 protein: CASTAGIYEQYF

D gene: -
V gene: TRBV4-1
CDR3 length: 15
J gene: TRBJ1-1
CDR3 protein: CASSHPTFPLAEAFF

D gene: TRBD2
V gene: TRBV5-1
CDR3 length: 17
J gene: TRBJ2-7
CDR3 protein: CASSLAPSGEIYYEQYF

D gene: TRBD1
V gene: TRBV11-1
CDR3 length: 13
J gene: -
CDR3 protein: CASTRDRAFEQYF

D gene: TRBD1
V gene: TRBV6-6
CDR3 length: 15
J gene: TRBJ1-2
CDR3 protein: CASSQQGQGSNGYTF

D gene: -
V gene: TRBV7-2
CDR3 length: 13
J gene: TRBJ1-2
CDR3 protein: CASSLGFIYGYTF

D gene: -
V gene: TRBV6-1
CDR3 length: 15
J gene: TRBJ1-6
CDR3 protein: CASSAGRSYNSPLHF

D gene: TRBD2
V gene: TRBV20-1
CDR3 length: 15
J gene: TRBJ2-5
CDR3 protein: CCARELAGVSETQYF

D gene: TRBD1
V gene: TRBV28
CDR3 length: 15
J gene: TRBJ2-7
CDR3 protein: CASTLTGQGDYEQYF

D gene: TRBD1
V gene: TRBV5-4
CDR3 length: 15
J gene: TRBJ2-5
CDR3 protein: CASSRQGEELKTQYF

D gene: TRBD1
V gene: TRBV28
CDR3 length: 13
J gene: TRBJ2-4
CDR3 protein: CASSVSTGWEQYF

D gene: TRBD1
V gene: TRBV6-2/TRBV6-3
CDR3 length: 15
J gene: TRBJ2-7
CDR3 protein: CASSSPGQGRSEQYF

D gene: -
V gene: TRBV5-1
CDR3 length: 14
J gene: TRBJ2-7
CDR3 protein: CASSLSQFSYEQYF

D gene: -
V gene: TRBV5-6
CDR3 length: 17
J gene: TRBJ1-2
CDR3 protein: CASSLGAKDITNYGYTF

D gene: -
V gene: TRBV6-5
CDR3 length: 13
J gene: TRBJ2-7
CDR3 protein: CASSYPGSYEQYF

D gene: TRBD1
V gene: TRBV6-2/TRBV6-3
CDR3 length: 16
J gene: TRBJ2-7
CDR3 protein: CASRTPTGTGYYEQYF

D gene: TRBD1
V gene: TRBV6-2/TRBV6-3
CDR3 length: 14
J gene: TRBJ2-2
CDR3 protein: CASSFVTGIGELFF

D gene: TRBD1
V gene: TRBV6-2/TRBV6-3
CDR3 length: 14
J gene: TRBJ2-3
CDR3 protein: CASTLTGGKDTQYF

D gene: -
V gene: TRBV12-3/TRBV12-4
CDR3 length: 15
J gene: TRBJ1-2
CDR3 protein: CASSLAQGSENGYTF

D gene: -
V gene: TRBV27
CDR3 length: 15
J gene: TRBJ2-7
CDR3 protein: CASSGRADPSYEQYF

D gene: TRBD1
V gene: TRBV6-2/TRBV6-3
CDR3 length: 13
J gene: TRBJ2-1
CDR3 protein: CASSYSTGLEQFF

D gene: -
V gene: TRBV20-1
CDR3 length: 12
J gene: TRBJ2-1
CDR3 protein: CSGKRQNNEQFF

D gene: -
V gene: TRBV29-1
CDR3 length: 16
J gene: TRBJ2-5
CDR3 protein: CSVEVPLGVASNEQYF

D gene: -
V gene: TRBV24-1
CDR3 length: 15
J gene: TRBJ2-3
CDR3 protein: CATTAVTPSTDTQYF

D gene: -
V gene: TRBV29-1
CDR3 length: 15
J gene: TRBJ2-5
CDR3 protein: CSVSPGRSIQETQYF

D gene: -
V gene: TRBV25-1
CDR3 length: 14
J gene: TRBJ2-3
CDR3 protein: CASRVHGSTDTQYF

D gene: TRBD2
V gene: TRBV6-2/TRBV6-3
CDR3 length: 19
J gene: TRBJ2-3
CDR3 protein: CASSFPGTASGRAKDTQYF

D gene: TRBD2
V gene: TRBV20-1
CDR3 length: 17
J gene: TRBJ2-3
CDR3 protein: CSAPRVAGGLSTDTQYF

D gene: -
V gene: TRBV5-1
CDR3 length: 16
J gene: TRBJ2-4
CDR3 protein: CASSLQGRENKNIQYF

D gene: -
V gene: TRBV10-1
CDR3 length: 16
J gene: TRBJ2-7
CDR3 protein: CASSPKGTQGGHEQYF

D gene: TRBD1
V gene: TRBV3-1
CDR3 length: 16
J gene: TRBJ1-2
CDR3 protein: CASSQRDREYNYGYTF